This is a list of T cell receptor beta chains from one sample in a study of T cell responses to AZD1222 COVID-19 vaccine. Generated by immunoSEQ multiplex PCR, the TCRdb table keeps only in-frame clones and is missing some. The table records around 110,000 clones, around 91% of them present only once. The sample consisted of peripheral blood, taken 28 days after the second AZD1222 dose. The source is an adult who received the AZD1222 COVID-19 vaccine. Both conserved end residues are part of each CDR3. The D gene is left open where the match is weak. Clone sizes are given selectively: once, few, many, or a class where the clone is expanded.

>TRBD1|-|TRBV15|TRBJ1-5
CATSSGNGRGLYQPQHF
TGTGCCACCAGCAGTGGTAACGGCAGGGGGCTATATCAGCCCCAGCATTTT
>-|-|TRBV27|TRBJ2-7
CASSLYSQKYYEQYF
TGTGCCAGCAGTTTATATAGTCAGAAGTACTACGAGCAGTACTTC
>-|-|TRBV3-1/TRBV3-2|TRBJ1-2
CASSPLSTVELYGYTF
TGTGCCAGCAGCCCGCTTTCGACCGTCGAATTATATGGCTACACCTTC
>-|-|TRBV14|TRBJ2-2
CASSWGVTTGELFF
TGTGCCAGCAGCTGGGGAGTTACGACCGGGGAGCTGTTTTTT
>TRBD1|-|TRBV30|TRBJ1-2
CAWTFTDRVYGYTF
TGTGCCTGGACTTTCACCGACAGGGTTTATGGCTACACCTTC
>-|-|TRBV28|TRBJ1-2
CASARPAEGSDYGYTF
TGTGCCAGCGCCCGGCCCGCTGAGGGTTCCGACTATGGCTACACCTTC
>-|-|TRBV6-4|TRBJ1-5
CASSEQGGNQPQHF
TGTGCCAGCAGTGAGCAGGGCGGCAATCAGCCCCAGCATTTT
>TRBD2|-|TRBV10-3|TRBJ2-2
CAIRAGVNTGELFF
TGTGCCATCCGTGCGGGGGTGAACACCGGGGAGCTGTTTTTT
>-|-|TRBV7-8|TRBJ2-2
CASSLGGPWVGELFF
TGTGCCAGCAGCTTAGGCGGACCCTGGGTCGGGGAGCTGTTTTTT
>-|-|TRBV3-1/TRBV3-2|TRBJ1-1
CASSQDLAPQGTEAFF
TGTGCCAGCAGCCAAGATTTAGCCCCGCAAGGGACTGAAGCTTTCTTT
>-|-|TRBV7-9|TRBJ2-7
CASSLYSAANYEQYF
TGTGCCAGCAGCTTATATTCCGCGGCCAACTACGAGCAGTACTTC
>-|once|TRBV6-6|TRBJ1-2
CASTLIMGANYGYTF
TGTGCCAGCACTCTAATTATGGGAGCTAACTATGGCTACACCTTC
>TRBD1|-|TRBV7-9|TRBJ1-1
CASSYEQGAEAFF
TGTGCCAGCAGCTACGAACAGGGGGCTGAAGCTTTCTTT
>TRBD2|-|TRBV19|TRBJ2-2
CASSTGLAGGVGELFF
TGTGCCAGTAGTACCGGACTAGCGGGAGGCGTCGGGGAGCTGTTTTTT
>TRBD1|-|TRBV2|TRBJ2-5
CASSGQGAGETQYF
TGTGCCAGCTCAGGACAGGGAGCAGGAGAGACCCAGTACTTC
>-|-|TRBV5-1|TRBJ1-3
CASSLAGGNTIYF
TGCGCCAGCAGCTTGGCCGGTGGAAACACCATATATTTT
>-|-|TRBV30|TRBJ1-2
CAWSLGPTYGYTF
TGTGCCTGGAGTCTCGGACCCACCTATGGCTACACCTTC
>-|-|TRBV29-1|TRBJ2-3
CSVKADSTDTQYF
TGCAGCGTGAAAGCGGATAGCACAGATACGCAGTATTTT
>-|-|TRBV7-9|TRBJ2-7
CASAPDSSYEQYF
TGTGCCAGCGCCCCGGACAGCTCCTACGAGCAGTACTTC
>TRBD1|few|TRBV19|TRBJ1-4
CASSTGTGGKLFF
TGTGCCAGTAGTACCGGGACAGGTGGGAAACTGTTTTTT
>-|-|TRBV18|TRBJ1-6
CASSPGGFDSPLHF
TGTGCCAGCTCACCGGGGGGGTTCGACTCACCCCTCCACTTT
>-|-|TRBV5-1|TRBJ1-2
CASSLAKGVGGYTF
TGCGCCAGCAGCTTGGCCAAGGGGGTAGGTGGCTACACCTTC
>-|once|TRBV7-9|TRBJ2-1
CASSLVGGGNEQFF
TGTGCCAGCAGCTTAGTAGGAGGGGGCAATGAGCAGTTCTTC
>TRBD2|-|TRBV14|TRBJ2-1
CASSKAGGFYNEQFF
TGTGCCAGCAGCAAAGCGGGAGGGTTCTACAATGAGCAGTTCTTC
>-|once|TRBV9|TRBJ2-7
CASSPHRQSSYEQYF
TGTGCCAGCAGCCCCCACCGACAGAGCTCCTACGAGCAGTACTTC